This entry lists 7 T cell receptor beta chains sequenced from one sample in a study of T cell clonality in common variable immunodeficiency (dated by TCRdb to the mid-2010s). Their cognate antigens are unknown. The protocol used for the library was the immunoSEQ multiplex PCR assay. As stored in TCRdb, this immuneACCESS dataset retains in-frame rearrangements with V and J assigned. A fraction of the clones does not appear; measured against another copy, unresolved V genes explain less than half of the discrepancy, and the remainder lacks a known reason. This sample has about 33,000 clones in the table, none counted a single time. The top ten clonotypes cover about 6.7% of the sample. On the study overall, not on this receptor specifically: Fewer deletions and N-nucleotide insertions were reportedly observed in CVID TCRbeta sequences, and highly modified clones with 13 or more V deletions were reportedly absent from CVID TCRbeta sequences.

The sequencing input was peripheral blood mononuclear cells. The receptors were sampled from a human donor with common variable immunodeficiency.

This clone was recorded at least ten times. Coverage ceases 3 residues before the CDR3 finishes, and the germline J gene fills in the end. V is TRBV29-1 and J is TRBJ2-3; tentatively, D is TRBD1 (6 bases). The CDR3 runs to 16 residues. The germline V gene encodes CDR1 SQVTM and CDR2 ANQGSEA. V lost 6 bases, J lost 2 bases, and 21 bases lay in between. This chain's CDR3 is CSVRDTPRGPTDTQYF. Partial CDR3 DNA: TGCAGCGTAAGGGACACCCCAAGAGGTCCCACAGATACG.

This clone was picked up a small number of times. The read halts 3 residues ahead of the CDR3 end, with the missing end drawn from the germline J gene. The chain has TRBV30 and TRBJ1-5; perhaps TRBD1 as D (6 bases). Trimming left V 4 bases short and J 0 bases short, with 16 bases between. CDR3 size: 16 residues. CDR1 and CDR2 from the germline V gene are GTSNPN and SVGIG (reference sequence). This chain's CDR3 is CAWNLAGASSNQPQHF. CDR3 DNA (partial): TGTGCCTGGAACCTGGCAGGGGCGAGTAGCAATCAGCCC.

Turning to this clone: Sequencing ends 3 residues short of the CDR3 end; the germline J gene provides the rest. The gene calls are TRBV5-1 and TRBJ2-2; D not resolved. Trimming stripped 1 base from V and 1 base from J, with 5 bases between. The germline CDR1 and CDR2 sequences are SGHRS and YFSETQ. The CDR3 length is 14 residues. CDR3 protein: CASSLQQNTGELFF. CDR3 DNA, as far as it was read: TGCGCCAGCAGCTTGCAACAGAACACCGGGGAG.

Concerning this clone: The CDR3 extends 3 residues past the end of the read, so its final part is completed from the germline J gene. V and J are TRBV30 and TRBJ1-5, with 8 positions matching TRBD1. The CDR3 loop spans 16 amino acids. V lost 4 bases to trimming and J lost 1 base; unmatched junction nucleotides: 9. Germline V gene data show CDR1 as GTSNPN and CDR2 as SVGIG (reference sequence). CDR3 bases read: TGTGCCTGGAAGGACAGGGTGAAAGGGAGCAATCAGCCC. It specifies CAWKDRVKGSNQP. The whole CDR3 protein is CAWKDRVKGSNQPQHF.

Of note for this clone: The CDR3 end is not reached by the read, which stops 3 residues before it; the germline J gene fills it in. The rearrangement uses TRBV2 and TRBJ2-7; D is undetermined. With 3 bases removed from V and 3 bases from J, the gap between germline ends came to 12 bases. Germline V gives CDR1 SNHLY, CDR2 FYNNEI. The CDR3 extends over 14 amino acids. The CDR3 protein is CASSDTAVFYEQYF. CDR3 DNA (partial): TGTGCCAGCAGTGATACAGCCGTTTTCTACGAG.

On this clone itself: The CDR3 end is not reached by the read, which stops 3 residues before it; the germline J gene fills it in. This chain joins TRBV19 and TRBJ1-3; 8 bases are a match to TRBD1. Germline values: CDR1 LNHDA, CDR2 SQIVND (reference sequence). The ends lost 7 bases at V and 0 bases at J; junction bases unmatched: 8. This CDR3 region has 16 residues. CDR3 DNA, as far as it was read: TGTGCCAGTATTCGGACAGGGCTTCCCTCTGGAAACACC. Amino acids: CASIRTGLPSGNT. The whole CDR3 is CASIRTGLPSGNTIYF. The full variable domain, completed using reference TRBV19 and TRBJ1-3, is DGGITQSPKYLFRKEGQNVTLSCEQNLNHDAMYWYRQDPGQGLRLIYYSQIVNDFQKGDIAEGYSVSREKKESFPLTVTSAQKNPTAFYLCASIRTGLPSGNTIYFGEGSWLTVV.

This clone has ten or more counts. With the read ending 3 residues before the CDR3 end, the germline J gene is used to fill in that end. The chain is built from TRBV2 and TRBJ1-1, with a possible D match to TRBD1 (5 bases). This CDR3 has 17 amino acids. The V gene's germline CDR1 is SNHLY and CDR2 FYNNEI. Between the trimmed V and J ends, which lost 7 bases and 4 bases, there was a span of 25 bases. The sequenced CDR3 bases are TGTGCCAGCACATTGGGCCTGGGGCGATCTCGGTCCACTGAA. This sequence encodes CASTLGLGRSRSTE. From start to end, the CDR3 is CASTLGLGRSRSTEAFF.